This TCR beta chain was found in a study of blood T cell repertoires in COVID-19. Study context: PBMCs, B-cell-depleted T cells, or T cells were the source of the cDNA or gDNA that made up the material.

Enrolment of Seattle patients took place during active infection, and they were followed longitudinally. In the authors' methods: Amplifying reference gene primers gave estimates of nucleated cell counts. Libraries were prepared by immunoSEQ multiplex PCR; TCRdb keeps only in-frame clonotypes and omits some of them. That table is the source of V, J and clone size, and D and trimming were worked out from the DNA. This sample yields 200,000 or so clones, of which roughly 81% are seen a single time; around 12% belongs to the top ten. Germline V gene lookup returns CDR1 SGHRS and CDR2 YFSETQ. There are 13 residues in the CDR3. Deletions cut 4 bases from V and 3 bases from J, with 10 bases between.

The sequenced sample was peripheral blood. This sequence was found in an elderly woman with COVID-19, enrolled during active disease. The chain has TRBV5-1 and TRBJ1-2; D is unresolved. DNA for the CDR3: TGCGCCAGCAGCGCCGGAAGCGACTATGGCTACACCTTC. Protein product: CASSAGSDYGYTF.